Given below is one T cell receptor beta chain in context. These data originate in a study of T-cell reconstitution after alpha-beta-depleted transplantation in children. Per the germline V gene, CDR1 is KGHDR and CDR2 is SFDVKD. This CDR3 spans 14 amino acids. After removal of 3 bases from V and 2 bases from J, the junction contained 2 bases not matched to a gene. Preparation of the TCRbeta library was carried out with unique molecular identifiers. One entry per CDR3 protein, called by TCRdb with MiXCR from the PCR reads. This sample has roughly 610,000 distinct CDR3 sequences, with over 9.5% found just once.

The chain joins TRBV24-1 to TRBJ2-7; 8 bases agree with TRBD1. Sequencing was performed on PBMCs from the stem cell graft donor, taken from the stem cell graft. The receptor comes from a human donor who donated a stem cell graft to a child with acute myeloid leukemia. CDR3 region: CATSDGDRPYEQYF. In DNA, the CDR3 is TGTGCCACCAGTGATGGGGACAGGCCCTACGAGCAGTACTTC.